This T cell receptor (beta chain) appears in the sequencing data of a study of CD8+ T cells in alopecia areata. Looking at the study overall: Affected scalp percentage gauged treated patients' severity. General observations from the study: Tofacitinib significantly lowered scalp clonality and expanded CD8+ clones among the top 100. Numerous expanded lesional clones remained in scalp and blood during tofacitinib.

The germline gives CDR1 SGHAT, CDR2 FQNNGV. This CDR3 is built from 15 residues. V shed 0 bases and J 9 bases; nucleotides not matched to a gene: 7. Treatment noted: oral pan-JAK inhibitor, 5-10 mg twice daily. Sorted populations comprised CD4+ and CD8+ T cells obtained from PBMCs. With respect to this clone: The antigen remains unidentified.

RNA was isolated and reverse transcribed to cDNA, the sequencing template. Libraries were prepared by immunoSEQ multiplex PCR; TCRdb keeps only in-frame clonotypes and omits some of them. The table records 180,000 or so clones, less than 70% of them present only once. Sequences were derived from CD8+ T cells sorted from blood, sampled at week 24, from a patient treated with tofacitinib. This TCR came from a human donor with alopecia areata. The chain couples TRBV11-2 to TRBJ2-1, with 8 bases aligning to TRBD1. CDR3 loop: CASSLEVPGGGEQFF. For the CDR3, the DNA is TGTGCCAGCAGCTTAGAGGTGCCAGGGGGCGGTGAGCAGTTCTTC.